What follows are 3 T cell receptor beta chains derived from one specimen sequenced in a study of blood T cells in healthy people across ages. Next came a second PCR, run for about 7 to 12 cycles, which used a sample-barcoded 5' primer along with a J-beta primer mix. TCRdb re-analysed the 5' RACE reads in MiXCR, keeping a single row per CDR3 protein. The table lists about 1.8 million distinct CDR3 sequences, about 50% of them singletons. What was sequenced was blood. The receptors originated from a woman aged 40 to 50 in good health.

The chain couples TRBV6-2 or TRBV6-3 to TRBJ2-7; D might be TRBD1 or TRBD2, each matching 5 bases. The V and J ends lost 3 bases and 12 bases respectively, with 30 bases between them. The CDR3 contains 17 residues. Per germline, CDR1 MNHEY and CDR2 SVGEGT. The CDR3 sequence is CASSYSIPFKGYGDAYF. For the CDR3, the DNA is TGTGCCAGCAGTTATTCCATCCCATTCAAAGGGTACGGGGACGCGTACTTC.

The chain couples TRBV28 to TRBJ2-5; 7 bases line up with TRBD2. The ends lost 4 bases at V and 3 bases at J; junction bases unmatched: 11. The CDR3 contains 16 residues. Germline values: CDR1 MDHEN, CDR2 SYDVKM. Here the CDR3 DNA reads TGTGCCAGCAGTTCCCTCCCGGGAGGAAAGAAAGAGACCCAGTACTTC. Translated: CASSSLPGGKKETQYF.

The J gene is TRBJ1-4, the V gene TRBV7-9; perhaps TRBD1 as D (5 bases). The CDR3 runs to 15 residues. The germline gives CDR1 SEHNR, CDR2 FQNEAQ (reference sequence). Trimming cost V 6 bases and J 8 bases, with 19 bases left between them. The CDR3 here is CASSGPGGVREKLFF. The CDR3 DNA reads as TGTGCCAGCAGTGGCCCAGGAGGGGTTAGAGAAAAACTGTTTTTT.